The next 5 T cell receptor beta chains were all read from a single sample in a study of T cells in Graves' hyperthyroidism and ophthalmopathy. Amplification targeted TCR beta CDR3 regions from RNA transcripts. HTBI primers drove first-round RT-PCR of the TCR CDR3. MiXCR, run by TCRdb on the multiplex PCR reads, gives a single entry per CDR3 protein. The sample contains 50,000 to 60,000 distinct CDR3 sequences, roughly 50% of which appear only once. The sample taken for sequencing was blood. Receptors originate from a woman aged 50 to 60 with Graves' ophthalmopathy.

Many counts were recorded for this clonotype. The chain uses TRBV10-2 and TRBJ2-2; TRBD1 is a possible D gene (5 bases). Germline V CDR1 and CDR2: WSHSY, SAAADI. The CDR3 extends over 12 amino acids. Between the trimmed V and J ends, which lost 7 bases and 7 bases, there was a span of 10 bases. The chain's CDR3 is CASKQGGGELFF. The CDR3 bases are TGCGCCAGCAAGCAGGGTGGCGGGGAGCTGTTTTTT.

This clonotype was counted many times. This sequence joins TRBV12-3 or TRBV12-4 and TRBJ2-5, with D possibly called TRBD1 or TRBD2 (5 bases each). This CDR3 region has 14 residues. V shed 3 bases and J shed 5 bases, with 13 bases lying between them. CDR3 bases: TGTGCCAGCAGTTTTTCCGGGACGAGCGAGACCCAGTACTTC. Translating it yields CASSFSGTSETQYF.

The chain is built from TRBV9 and TRBJ2-7; 9 nucleotides agree with TRBD2. The CDR3 has 15 amino acids. The V and J ends lost 4 bases and 7 bases, in that order; junction bases with no gene match: 12. Germline V lookup: CDR1 SGDLS, CDR2 YYNGEE. The CDR3 is CASSTDPAGGREQYF. The CDR3 DNA sequence: TGTGCCAGCAGCACAGACCCAGCGGGGGGTAGGGAGCAGTACTTC.

This clonotype counts as medium-sized (0.01 to 0.1%). J is TRBJ2-1 and V is TRBV15, with TRBD2 as a possible D gene (5 bases). V lost 4 bases and J lost 0, with 10 bases in between. Per the germline V gene, CDR1 is LNHNV and CDR2 is YYDKDF (reference sequence). CDR3 length: 15 amino acids. Here the CDR3 reads CATSTVATSYNEQFF. CDR3 DNA: TGTGCCACCAGCACCGTAGCGACCTCCTACAATGAGCAGTTCTTC.

This rearrangement joins TRBV19 to TRBJ1-2; 10 bases are a match to TRBD1. The CDR3 runs 13 residues. Trimming at V came to 9 bases and at J to 5 bases, leaving 6 bases not matched to a gene. The V gene's germline CDR1 is LNHDA and CDR2 SQIVND (reference sequence). The CDR3: CASTGTGEYGYTF. In DNA, the CDR3 is TGTGCCAGCACCGGGACAGGGGAATATGGCTACACCTTC.